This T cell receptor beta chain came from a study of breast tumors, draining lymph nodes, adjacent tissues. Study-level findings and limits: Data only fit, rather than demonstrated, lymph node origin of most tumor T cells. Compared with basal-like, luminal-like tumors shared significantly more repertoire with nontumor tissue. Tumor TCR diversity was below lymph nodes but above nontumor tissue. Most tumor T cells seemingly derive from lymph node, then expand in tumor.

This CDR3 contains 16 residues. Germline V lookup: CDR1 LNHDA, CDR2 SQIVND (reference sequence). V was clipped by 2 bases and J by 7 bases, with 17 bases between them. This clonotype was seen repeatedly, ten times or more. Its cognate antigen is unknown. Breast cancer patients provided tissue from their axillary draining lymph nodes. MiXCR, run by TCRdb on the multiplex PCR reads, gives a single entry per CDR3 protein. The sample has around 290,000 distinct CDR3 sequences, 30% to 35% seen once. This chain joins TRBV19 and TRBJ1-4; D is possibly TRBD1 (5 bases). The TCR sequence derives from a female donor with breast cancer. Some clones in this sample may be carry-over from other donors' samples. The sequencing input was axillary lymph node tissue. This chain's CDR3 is CASSIRRERGTEKLFF. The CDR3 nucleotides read TGTGCCAGTAGTATAAGGCGGGAAAGGGGAACTGAAAAACTGTTTTTT.